This TCR beta chain was sequenced in a study of cytomegalovirus exposure and HLA in healthy donors. Points from the study as a whole: Testing in vitro showed three CMV-associated chains specific for CMV antigens. Rare TCR sequences predominated, though certain public TCRs were found in many donors. Over 150 TCR beta chains were listed as cytomegalovirus-associated.

For this clone: The antigen is unknown.

Here immunoSEQ multiplex PCR was the method, and the copy in TCRdb shows in-frame clones only, minus some. Altogether more than 45,000 clones are present, around 90% being singletons, with the ten largest covering 2% to 2.5%. The CDR3 sequence is 14 residues long. Germline CDR1 is LNHDA and CDR2 is SQIVND (reference sequence). V lost 6 bases and J 0 bases, leaving 12 bases between the germline ends. The chain joins TRBV19 to TRBJ2-7; perhaps TRBD2 as D (5 bases). The clonotype comes from a woman in her twenties or thirties in good health and CMV-seronegative. The sample taken for sequencing was PBMCs. CDR3 protein: CASSPKGSSYEQYF. CDR3 DNA sequence: TGTGCCAGTAGCCCTAAAGGGAGCTCCTACGAGCAGTACTTC.